These 16 T cell receptor beta chains originate from one sample sequenced in a study of blood T cell repertoires in acute mononucleosis (dated by TCRdb to the early 2020s). The research as a whole found: Both chains seemed to play a part in GLC-BM selection, with public TCRbeta motifs on BV14-BJ2 and BV20-BJ1 appearing together with a TCRalpha motif on AV5-AJ31.

The label giving this sample's time point can be read as: acute infectious mononucleosis, at clinical presentation within 2 weeks of symptom onset (visit 1). Libraries were constructed by the immunoSEQ multiplex PCR assay. TCRdb stores this immuneACCESS table with in-frame sequences only. Part of the clones is absent; in the studies checked, under half of the shortfall reflects unresolved V genes, and no reason is known for the rest. The sample table holds some 1,400 clones, of which 25% to 30% were seen once. The ten most abundant clones make up 50% to 55% of the sample. Sequencing used EBV GLC epitope tetramer+ CD8+ T cells sorted from PBMCs, obtained during acute infectious mononucleosis. The cell subset or site label of this sample denotes: CD8 T cells binding tetramer with EBV BMLF1 280-288 peptide (GLC-BM). The receptors originated from a woman aged 18-35 years with infectious mononucleosis caused by EBV.

Ten or more counts support this clone. Other DNA sequences in this specimen translate into the identical CDR3. CDR3 in DNA: TGTGCCAGCAGCGTAGCAGGTGGGGATGAGCAGTTCTTC. Translation: CASSVAGGDEQFF. The chain recombines TRBV21-1 with TRBJ2-1. TRBV21-1 is a pseudogene locus. The CDR3 has 13 amino acids.

As to this clone: A far larger clone lies a single base away; this is likely a read error. The CDR3 DNA follows: TGTGCCAGCAGCGTATCCGGGGGGGATGAGCAGTTCTTC. Its translation is CASSVSGGDEQFF. The chain joins TRBV9 to TRBJ2-1, with 8 bases fitting TRBD2. The V gene end was trimmed by 1 base and the J gene end by 8 bases; junction bases not matched to a gene: 2. Germline CDR1 and CDR2: SGDLS and YYNGEE. CDR3 length: 13 amino acids.

This clone has more than one count but fewer than ten. Given a far larger clone just one base away, this is likely a sequencing read error. V is TRBV2 and J is TRBJ2-2; TRBD1 matches 7 bases. There are 15 residues in the CDR3. CDR1 SNHLY and CDR2 FYNNEI come from the germline V gene. CDR3 in amino acids: CACSAGQVQPGELFF. For the CDR3, the DNA is TGTGCCTGCAGTGCCGGACAGGTACAACCCGGGGAGCTGTTTTTT.

The rearrangement uses TRBV7-3 and TRBJ2-5; weak D call: TRBD1 (6 bases). Germline lookup yields CDR1 SGHTA and CDR2 FQGTGA. The CDR3 runs 13 residues. V dropped 6 bases and J dropped 2 bases, with 10 bases sitting between them. The CDR3 spells CASSIGQQETQYF. Written as DNA, the CDR3 is TGTGCCAGCAGTATCGGACAGCAAGAGACCCAGTACTTC.

The chain recombines TRBV2 with TRBJ2-3; D is undetermined. The CDR3 has 15 residues. The V end lost 0 bases, the J end lost 2 bases, and 9 bases lay between the germline ends. Germline CDR1 and CDR2: SNHLY and FYNNEI. Here the CDR3 DNA reads TGTGCCAGCAGTGAAGCCAGAGATATCACAGATACGCAGTATTTT. This translates into CASSEARDITDTQYF.

This clone was detected a few times. A far larger clone is just one base off, so this is likely a read error. The same CDR3 can be traced to other DNA sequences in this sample. The chain uses TRBV21-1 and TRBJ2-7; the table's TRBD2 call for D was not verified on the DNA. TRBV21-1 is termed a pseudogene. The CDR3 is 15 amino acids. The CDR3 loop reads CASSPTSGSVYEQYF. In DNA, the CDR3 is TGTGCCAGCAGCCCGACCAGCGGGAGTGTCTACGAGCAGTACTTC.

V gene TRBV2 combines with J gene TRBJ2-3; D gene unclear. V dropped 8 bases and J dropped 5 bases, with 20 bases sitting between them. Germline V lookup: CDR1 SNHLY, CDR2 FYNNEI. This CDR3 contains 15 residues. The DNA of the CDR3 is TGTGCCAGCTCACCACCCGATCTTGGCGTAGATACGCAGTATTTT. Translating it yields CASSPPDLGVDTQYF.

This clone was detected only a few times. V is TRBV7-3 and J is TRBJ2-3; either TRBD1 or TRBD2 may supply D (5 bases each). CDR3 size: 15 residues. Per the germline V gene, CDR1 is SGHTA and CDR2 is FQGTGA. V lost 7 bases, J lost 4 bases, and 18 bases lay in between. CDR3 loop: CASIYSGLGADTQYF. CDR3 DNA: TGTGCCAGCATTTACTCGGGGCTAGGCGCAGATACGCAGTATTTT.

There are a few counts of this clone. A far larger clone differs by one base, so this is likely a read error. The sample contains more than one DNA sequence encoding this CDR3. The chain links TRBV7-2 to TRBJ1-1, with D perhaps matching TRBD1 (5 bases). Germline loops: CDR1 SGHTA, CDR2 FQGNSA. The CDR3 is made up of 14 amino acids. V lost 5 bases and J 4 bases, leaving 14 bases between the germline ends. The CDR3 region is CASSQGGRGTEAFF. CDR3 bases: TGTGCCAGCAGCCAAGGCGGTAGGGGCACTGAAGCTTTCTTT.

The chain recombines TRBV1 with TRBJ2-6; the table's TRBD2 call for D was not verified on the DNA. TRBV1 is annotated as a pseudogene. The CDR3 runs to 16 residues. DNA for the CDR3: TGCACCAGCAGTTGGCGAGGTTTGTGCCGGGCCAACGTCCTGACTTTC. Encoded protein: CTSSWRGLCRANVLTF.

As concerns this clone: Its ends do not fully match the called genes, so a read error is possible. This same CDR3 is encoded by further DNA sequences in the sample. The rearrangement links TRBV29-1 to TRBJ1-1; 8 bases map to TRBD1. The germline V gene encodes CDR1 SQVTM and CDR2 ANQGSEA. This CDR3 has 13 amino acids. CDR3 bases: TGCTGCGTGGGGGGACAGGCGAACAGTGAAGCTTTCTTT. It codes for CCVGGQANSEAFF.

As concerns this clone: A read error may explain this, as a much larger clone is one base away. This chain links TRBV19 with TRBJ2-1; the D call may be TRBD1 or TRBD2 (5 bases each). Germline values: CDR1 LNHDA, CDR2 SQIVND (reference sequence). The CDR3 runs 13 residues. Trimming pared 9 bases from V and 8 bases from J, leaving 17 bases between. The CDR3 reads CASSVAGGDEQFF. The CDR3 DNA reads TGTGCCAGCAGCGTCGCTGGGGGTGATGAGCAGTTCTTC.

This rearrangement joins TRBV29-1 to TRBJ2-4, with unresolved D. The J call is in doubt because the DNA end fits TRBJ2-7 better. Germline loops: CDR1 SQVTM, CDR2 ANQGSEA. CDR3 length equals 10 residues. The CDR3 DNA follows: TGCAGCGTTGAAAGCGACGAGCAGTACTTC. This encodes CSVESDEQYF.

This clone has a handful of counts. V usage is TRBV2 and J usage is TRBJ2-4; D is possibly TRBD1 or TRBD2 (5 bases each). Near its end, the DNA agrees better with TRBJ2-7, so the J call may be wrong. CDR1 and CDR2 from the germline V gene are SNHLY and FYNNEI. This CDR3 has 15 amino acids. The DNA of the CDR3 is TGTGCCGGGGGAACGACAGACGTACTCCCTGGCGAGCAGTACTTC. This gives the protein CAGGTTDVLPGEQYF.

This clone was counted a few times. CDR3 amino acids: CASSEGDVGDTQYF. The CDR3 nucleotides read TGTGCCAGCAGTGAGGGGGACGTCGGGGATACGCAGTATTTT. The genes are TRBV11-2 and TRBJ2-3, with D possibly TRBD1 on 6 matching bases. The germline V gene encodes CDR1 SGHAT and CDR2 FQNNGV. V was cut by 6 bases and J by 6 bases, with 16 bases left in between. CDR3 size: 14 residues.

This chain joins TRBV9 and TRBJ2-1, with TRBD2 matching 11 bases. This CDR3 comprises 16 residues. V lost 4 bases, J lost 4 bases, and 7 bases stayed unmatched. Germline CDR1 is SGDLS and CDR2 is YYNGEE. The CDR3 bases are TGTGCCAGCAGCCAAGCGGGACTAGCGGCTTACAATGAGCAGTTCTTC. Translating it yields CASSQAGLAAYNEQFF.